The next 27 T cell receptor beta chains were all read from a single sample in a study of T cells in Graves' hyperthyroidism and ophthalmopathy (dated by TCRdb to the late 2010s). Library creation used multiplex PCR. Instrument used: Illumina HiSeq 2000. Amplification of TCR beta CDR3 regions was carried out from RNA transcripts. For the first round of RT-PCR on the TCR CDR3, the HTBI primer set was used together with the Qiagen OneStep RT-PCR kit. TCRdb ran its own pipeline on the public reads, namely fastp trimming at Q25 and MiXCR clone calling, and kept in-frame beta chains. Duplicate CDR3 protein sequences are folded into a single record with the most common DNA and genes. Here the sample has about 590,000 distinct CDR3 sequences; approximately 15% occur a single time. The ten largest clones add up to roughly 7.3% of the sample. Sequenced material: blood. These receptors all come from a woman aged 25-40 years with Graves' hyperthyroidism.

This clonotype was observed many times. This sequence joins TRBV30 and TRBJ2-3; D gene unclear. The germline V gene encodes CDR1 GTSNPN and CDR2 SVGIG (reference sequence). This CDR3 contains 14 residues. V was clipped by 0 bases and J by 3 bases, with 10 bases between them. The DNA of the CDR3 is TGTGCCTGGAGTGTGATAACCGATACAGATACGCAGTATTTT. It specifies CAWSVITDTDTQYF.

The table lists this clonotype with a few counts. The chain couples TRBV24-1 to TRBJ2-3; 7 positions match TRBD2. V lost 0 bases and J lost 4; bases outside the gene matches: 3. The CDR3 has 15 residues. Germline V lookup: CDR1 KGHDR, CDR2 SFDVKD. This CDR3 is CATSDLDAGADTQYF. DNA for the CDR3: TGTGCCACCAGTGATTTGGATGCGGGAGCAGATACGCAGTATTTT.

Many counts were recorded for this clonotype. The gene calls are TRBV2 and TRBJ2-7, with a weak D call TRBD1 (6 bases). V was shortened by 1 base and J by 2 bases, with 12 bases between the two germline ends. From germline, CDR1 is SNHLY and CDR2 FYNNEI. The CDR3 runs 15 residues. The CDR3: CASSEGVGGTYEQYF. The CDR3 DNA sequence: TGTGCCAGCAGTGAAGGGGTAGGGGGTACCTACGAGCAGTACTTC.

The chain links TRBV9 to TRBJ1-5; D gene uncertain. Germline loops: CDR1 SGDLS, CDR2 YYNGEE. The CDR3 sequence is 14 residues long. Trimming took off 0 bases at V and 4 bases at J, with 8 bases between the two ends. CDR3 DNA: TGTGCCAGCAGCGTAGGTATGGGGAATCAGCCCCAGCATTTT. As protein: CASSVGMGNQPQHF.

This clonotype was picked up a small number of times. The chain uses TRBV9 and TRBJ1-2; a weak D match, TRBD1 (6 bases). The CDR3 length is 14 residues. V was cut by 4 bases and J by 8 bases, with 18 bases left in between. The V gene's germline CDR1 is SGDLS and CDR2 YYNGEE. Here the CDR3 DNA reads TGTGCCAGCAGCTCCCACGATCAGGGGTTGGGCTACACCTTC. It is translated as CASSSHDQGLGYTF.

V usage is TRBV7-2 and J usage is TRBJ2-7; D may be TRBD2 (5 bases). Between the trimmed V and J ends, which lost 11 bases and 2 bases, there was a span of 19 bases. The CDR3 has 14 residues. The germline gives CDR1 SGHTA, CDR2 FQGNSA. The CDR3 DNA is TGTGCCGGCACCGTTTACGGGAAAGCCTACGAGCAGTACTTC. Protein sequence: CAGTVYGKAYEQYF.

This clonotype was detected ten times or more. J is TRBJ2-1 and V is TRBV7-9; 10 bases align to TRBD2. The length of the CDR3 is 15 residues. J gave up 7 bases and V 5 bases, and 8 bases lay outside the gene matches. Germline V gene data show CDR1 as SEHNR and CDR2 as FQNEAQ (reference sequence). The CDR3 loop is CASSKVAGGLNEQFF. DNA for the CDR3: TGTGCCAGCAGCAAAGTAGCGGGAGGATTGAATGAGCAGTTCTTC.

Worth noting for this clonotype: This may stem from a read error, because a much larger clone lies one nucleotide away. The chain has TRBV6-5 and TRBJ2-7; 8 nucleotides align to TRBD1. Losses at the gene ends were 0 bases for V and 3 bases for J; bases not matched to a gene: 4. This CDR3 is built from 15 residues. The germline V gene encodes CDR1 MNHEY and CDR2 SVGAGI. The CDR3 nucleotides are TGTGCCAGCAGTTACTCGGGACAGGCGAACTACGAGCAGTACTTC. Its translation is CASSYSGQANYEQYF.

This chain connects TRBV18 to TRBJ1-2, with 7 bases fitting TRBD1. Per the germline V gene, CDR1 is KGHSH and CDR2 is LQKENI. Losses at the gene ends were 6 bases for V and 6 bases for J; bases not matched to a gene: 16. The CDR3 has 16 amino acids. The CDR3 loop reads CASSNDETGASNGYTF. The CDR3 bases are TGTGCCAGCTCCAACGACGAAACAGGGGCTAGTAATGGCTACACCTTC.

This clonotype was picked up a small number of times. This chain links TRBV29-1 with TRBJ2-7; 10 bases map to TRBD2. Germline CDR1 is SQVTM and CDR2 is ANQGSEA. This CDR3 is built from 14 residues. V was pared by 6 bases and J by 2 bases, with 7 bases of the junction left unmatched. The CDR3 DNA follows: TGCAGCGTAGGTCTAGCGGGAGTAACCTACGAGCAGTACTTC. Its translation: CSVGLAGVTYEQYF.

Here the CDR3 reads CASSPQTAEAFF. CDR3 nucleotides: TGTGCCAGCAGCCCACAGACAGCTGAAGCTTTCTTT. The genes are TRBV7-9 and TRBJ1-1; D is possibly TRBD1 (5 bases). V lost 5 bases and J 6 bases, leaving 10 bases between the germline ends. Per germline, CDR1 SEHNR and CDR2 FQNEAQ (reference sequence). CDR3 length: 12 residues.

The chain couples TRBV7-3 to TRBJ2-3; D is unclear. V was cut by 5 bases and J by 0 bases, with 9 bases left in between. The CDR3 sequence is 14 residues long. Germline V gene sequence: CDR1 SGHTA, CDR2 FQGTGA. The CDR3 DNA follows: TGTGCCAGCAGCCTACAGACTAGCACAGATACGCAGTATTTT. Protein sequence: CASSLQTSTDTQYF.

This clonotype was observed a handful of times. The chain couples TRBV3-1 to TRBJ1-4; D remains ambiguous. The CDR3 consists of 18 residues. V lost 0 bases and J lost 1, with 15 bases in between. CDR1 and CDR2 (germline): LGHDT, YNNKEL (reference sequence). DNA for the CDR3: TGTGCCAGCAGCCAAGATCTCCCCGGGCTACTAACTAATGAAAAACTGTTTTTT. Amino acids: CASSQDLPGLLTNEKLFF. Using reference TRBV3-1 and TRBJ1-4 for the parts outside the CDR3, the full variable domain is DTAVSQTPKYLVTQMGNDKSIKCEQNLGHDTMYWYKQDSKKFLKIMFSYNNKELIINETVPNRFSPKSPDKAHLNLHINSLELGDSAVYFCASSQDLPGLLTNEKLFFGSGTQLSVL.

This clonotype was seen more than once but under ten times. The V gene is TRBV27, the J gene TRBJ1-1; D remains ambiguous. Germline V gene lookup returns CDR1 MNHEY and CDR2 SMNVEV (reference sequence). Trimming took 7 bases from V and 3 from J, leaving 6 bases between them. The CDR3 is 11 amino acids. CDR3 nucleotide sequence: TGTGCCAGCAAACTAGACACTGAAGCTTTCTTT. Amino acid sequence: CASKLDTEAFF.

This clonotype was seen only once. The chain is built from TRBV5-6 and TRBJ1-1; D uncertain. The CDR3 sequence is 13 residues long. The V gene lost 2 bases and the J gene lost 6 bases, with 11 bases spanning the gap. Germline V lookup: CDR1 SGHDT, CDR2 YYEEEE. The DNA for the CDR3 is TGTGCCAGCAGCTTACGACGGGCGGCTGAAGCTTTCTTT. Translation gives CASSLRRAAEAFF. Looking up the rest from reference TRBV5-6 and TRBJ1-1 gives the full variable domain: DAGVTQSPTHLIKTRGQQVTLRCSPKSGHDTVSWYQQALGQGPQFIFQYYEEEERQRGNFPDRFSGHQFPNYSSELNVNALLLGDSALYLCASSLRRAAEAFFGQGTRLTVV.

This clonotype was detected many times. The chain has TRBV5-1 and TRBJ2-1; 7 bases are shared with TRBD1. The CDR3 extends over 14 amino acids. Germline CDR1 reads SGHRS; CDR2 reads YFSETQ. After removal of 10 bases from V and 9 bases from J, the junction contained 16 bases not matched to a gene. CDR3 region: CALQMQRGQGEQFF. For the CDR3, the DNA is TGCGCCCTCCAAATGCAGAGGGGGCAAGGTGAGCAGTTCTTC.

This clonotype was observed many times. J is TRBJ2-2 and V is TRBV5-1; D gene uncertain. The CDR3 contains 14 residues. In germline, CDR1 is SGHRS, CDR2 YFSETQ. Trimming removed 4 bases at V and 6 bases at J, with 13 bases between. In DNA, the CDR3 is TGCGCCAGCAGCCCGCTTTCCGCATCCGGGGAGCTGTTTTTT. Its translation is CASSPLSASGELFF.

This clonotype was found many times. This chain connects TRBV10-2 to TRBJ2-7, with 8 bases aligning to TRBD2. The CDR3 has 16 residues. Trimming cost V 8 bases and J 0 bases; bases outside gene matches: 12. In germline, CDR1 is WSHSY, CDR2 SAAADI. The DNA of the CDR3 is TGCGCCAGCGGCCATTCTACTAGCGGTTACTCCTACGAGCAGTACTTC. It specifies CASGHSTSGYSYEQYF.

This clonotype appeared many times. The chain carries TRBV11-2 and TRBJ2-3; 9 bases map to TRBD2. The V and J ends lost 4 bases and 5 bases, in that order; junction bases with no gene match: 10. Germline-derived CDR1 and CDR2 are SGHAT and FQNNGV. The CDR3 sequence is 16 residues long. CDR3 sequence reads: CASSSGVAGAGDTQYF. The DNA for the CDR3 is TGTGCCAGCAGCTCGGGGGTAGCGGGAGCAGGAGATACGCAGTATTTT.

In its sample, this clonotype was seen a few times. DNA of the CDR3: TGTGCCAGTAGTATGGTTACTAGCGGGACCACCGGGGAGCTGTTTTTT. This translates into CASSMVTSGTTGELFF. The J gene is TRBJ2-2, the V gene TRBV19, with 10 nucleotides matching TRBD2. The CDR3 length is 16 residues. With V trimmed by 3 bases and J by 4 bases, 5 bases remained unmatched. Germline V gene sequence: CDR1 LNHDA, CDR2 SQIVND (reference sequence).

Remarks on this clonotype: This may arise from a read error, as a much more abundant clone is one base away. CDR3 sequence reads: CAGSLSLAGLVNEQFF. CDR3 DNA: TGTGCCGGCAGCCTGTCTCTAGCGGGACTCGTCAATGAGCAGTTCTTC. The chain uses TRBV12-3 or TRBV12-4 and TRBJ2-1; 9 nucleotides agree with TRBD2. The CDR3 runs to 16 residues.

This clonotype was found many times. J is TRBJ1-4 and V is TRBV20-1; D is ambiguous. This CDR3 spans 13 amino acids. Germline V lookup: CDR1 DFQATT, CDR2 SNEGSKA (reference sequence). The V end lost 5 bases, the J end lost 8 bases, and 15 bases lay between the germline ends. CDR3 coding DNA: TGCAGTGCTCAGGACCTCTCGGCGGAAAAACTGTTTTTT. Encoded protein: CSAQDLSAEKLFF.

This clonotype was detected many times. The CDR3 reads CASSGLAGVIYEQYF. The CDR3 DNA is TGTGCCAGCAGCGGACTAGCGGGAGTAATATACGAGCAGTACTTC. The chain employs TRBV2 and TRBJ2-7, with 13 positions matching TRBD2. The germline CDR1 and CDR2 sequences are SNHLY and FYNNEI. Trimming cost V 6 bases and J 4 bases; bases outside gene matches: 6. This CDR3 contains 15 residues.

This clonotype was recorded at least ten times. The CDR3 here is CASSLRLAAGELFF. The CDR3 DNA follows: TGTGCCAGCAGTTTGAGACTAGCGGCCGGGGAGCTGTTTTTT. V usage is TRBV27 and J usage is TRBJ2-2, with TRBD2 matching over 9 bases. Per the germline V gene, CDR1 is MNHEY and CDR2 is SMNVEV (reference sequence). The junction had 2 bases not matched to a gene; V was cut back by 3 bases and J by 6 bases. This CDR3 spans 14 amino acids.

This clonotype was detected only a few times. This chain links TRBV27 with TRBJ1-2; D call uncertain. The CDR3 totals 13 residues. V lost 0 bases and J 4 bases, leaving 6 bases between the germline ends. CDR1 is MNHEY, CDR2 SMNVEV, per germline (reference sequence). This chain's CDR3 is CASSLSGIYGYTF. CDR3 bases: TGTGCCAGCAGTTTATCAGGGATCTATGGCTACACCTTC.

This clonotype was observed a handful of times. The V gene is TRBV5-8, the J gene TRBJ1-2, with D tentatively TRBD1 (5 bases). The germline V gene encodes CDR1 SGHTS and CDR2 YDEGEE. V lost 0 bases and J 8 bases, leaving 11 bases between the germline ends. This CDR3 comprises 13 residues. The DNA of the CDR3 is TGTGCCAGCAGCTTGGTTGCGGGACTCGGCTACACCTTC. Protein sequence: CASSLVAGLGYTF.

The chain carries TRBV5-5 and TRBJ1-2; 7 bases align to TRBD1. After removal of 0 bases from V and 6 bases from J, the junction contained 5 bases not matched to a gene. This CDR3 region has 14 residues. Germline loops: CDR1 SGHKS, CDR2 YYEKEE (reference sequence). CDR3 nucleotide sequence: TGTGCCAGCAGCTTGGCCGGGACAGCCCATGGCTACACCTTC. Translation gives CASSLAGTAHGYTF. The whole variable domain, remainder taken from reference TRBV5-5 and TRBJ1-2, is DAGVTQSPTHLIKTRGQQVTLRCSPISGHKSVSWYQQVLGQGPQFIFQYYEKEERGRGNFPDRFSARQFPNYSSELNVNALLLGDSALYLCASSLAGTAHGYTFGSGTRLTVV.